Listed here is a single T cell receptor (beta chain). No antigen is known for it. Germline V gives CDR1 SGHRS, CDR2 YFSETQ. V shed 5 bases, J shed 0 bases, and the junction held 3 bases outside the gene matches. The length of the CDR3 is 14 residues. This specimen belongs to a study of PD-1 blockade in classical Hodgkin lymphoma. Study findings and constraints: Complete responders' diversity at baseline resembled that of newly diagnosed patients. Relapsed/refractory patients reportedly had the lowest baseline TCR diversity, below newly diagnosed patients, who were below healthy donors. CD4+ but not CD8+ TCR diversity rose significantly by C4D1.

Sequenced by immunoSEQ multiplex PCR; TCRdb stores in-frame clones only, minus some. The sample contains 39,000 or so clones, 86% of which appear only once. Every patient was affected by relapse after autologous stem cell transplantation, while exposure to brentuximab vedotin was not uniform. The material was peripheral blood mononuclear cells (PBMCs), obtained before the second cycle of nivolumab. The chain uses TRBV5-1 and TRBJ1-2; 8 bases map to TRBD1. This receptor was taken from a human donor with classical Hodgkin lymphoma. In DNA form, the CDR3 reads TGCGCCAGCAGGCCGGACAGGGCTAACTATGGCTACACCTTC. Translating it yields CASRPDRANYGYTF.